The rows below give T cell receptor beta chains drawn from one sample of a study of blood T cell repertoires in COVID-19. The method was immunoSEQ multiplex PCR; TCRdb's version includes in-frame clones alone and lacks a portion of them. The sample has 90,000 to 95,000 clones, 85% to 90% seen once. Sequenced input: peripheral blood. These receptor sequences come from a woman of 80 years or more with active COVID-19. Both conserved end residues are part of each CDR3. The D gene is left open where the match is weak. Not all rows give a size; the values are once, few, many and, for expanded clones, a class.

CDR3 DNA,CDR3 protein,D gene,J gene,CDR3 length,clone size,V gene
TGTGCCAGTAGTATAGAAAACACCAGCAATCAGCCCCAGCATTTT,CASSIENTSNQPQHF,NA,TRBJ1-5,15,once,TRBV19
TGCGCCAGCAGCCAAGCCCGGACAGGTGCGTCCTACGAGCAGTACTTC,CASSQARTGASYEQYF,TRBD1,TRBJ2-7,16,few,TRBV4-1
TGTGCCAGTACCTCAGGACACCTCAGTGACGGCTACACCTTC,CASTSGHLSDGYTF,NA,TRBJ1-2,14,NA,TRBV19
TGTGCCAGCGCTCCGCCGGGACTTTACAATGAGCAGTTCTTC,CASAPPGLYNEQFF,NA,TRBJ2-1,14,NA,TRBV18
TGCAGCGCCACCGGGACAGGGGTTGGAAACATTCAGTACTTC,CSATGTGVGNIQYF,TRBD1,TRBJ2-4,14,NA,TRBV29-1
TGTGCCAGCAGCTTGTCGGGAGAGACCCAGTACTTC,CASSLSGETQYF,NA,TRBJ2-5,12,once,TRBV5-4
TGTGCCAGCAGCCAGAAGTACACCGGGGAGCTGTTTTTT,CASSQKYTGELFF,NA,TRBJ2-2,13,NA,TRBV6-5
TGTGCCACTACGACAGTTAGCAATCAGCCCCAGCATTTT,CATTTVSNQPQHF,NA,TRBJ1-5,13,NA,TRBV6-6
TGTGCCAGCACTACCCGGCCAGGACAGACCTATATACCCCTCCACTTT,CASTTRPGQTYIPLHF,NA,TRBJ1-6,16,NA,TRBV28
TGTGCCAGCTCACCACAGCGGGAGGGACATGAGCAGTTCTTC,CASSPQREGHEQFF,TRBD2,TRBJ2-1,14,NA,TRBV18
TGTGCCACCAGCAGAGTCGGCAGACTAGAGGGCTACACCTTC,CATSRVGRLEGYTF,NA,TRBJ1-2,14,NA,TRBV15
TGTGCCTGGAGTCCCAGGACTGATGGGGAGCAGTACTTC,CAWSPRTDGEQYF,NA,TRBJ2-7,13,NA,TRBV30
TGTGCCAGCAGCCTCGGACGGGGGGACTATGGCTACACCTTC,CASSLGRGDYGYTF,NA,TRBJ1-2,14,NA,TRBV7-2
TGTGCCAGCAGCTTAGGGGTGGGCCCCACAGATACGCAGTATTTT,CASSLGVGPTDTQYF,NA,TRBJ2-3,15,NA,TRBV7-6
TGCGCCAGCAGCCAAGGCCCCTTGCGGGGGGAGACCCAGTACTTC,CASSQGPLRGETQYF,TRBD2,TRBJ2-5,15,NA,TRBV4-3
TGTGCCAGCAGTGAGAGGACTAGCGGGAACAATGAGCAGTTCTTC,CASSERTSGNNEQFF,TRBD2,TRBJ2-1,15,once,TRBV2
TGTGCCAGCAGGGGGACTAGCGGAACATACGAGCAGTACTTC,CASRGTSGTYEQYF,TRBD2,TRBJ2-7,14,NA,TRBV6-5
TGTGCCAGCAGTTTATCGGGGGGACCGGGACAGGGGGCGCCTAACTATGGCTACACCTTC,CASSLSGGPGQGAPNYGYTF,TRBD1,TRBJ1-2,20,NA,TRBV27
TGTGCCAGCTACCGGGGTCCCAGGGGAAGTCGGCAAGAGACCCAGTACTTC,CASYRGPRGSRQETQYF,NA,TRBJ2-5,17,NA,TRBV28
TGTGCCAGCAGCTTAGCGAGACAGGGGATCTATGGCTACACCTTC,CASSLARQGIYGYTF,TRBD1,TRBJ1-2,15,NA,TRBV7-8
TGTGCCAGTAGGAAGACAGGGGCAGGGAGTGAAAAACTGTTTTTT,CASRKTGAGSEKLFF,TRBD1,TRBJ1-4,15,once,TRBV19
TGTGCCAGCAGCCCTCGAGGCACCGGGGAGCTGTTTTTT,CASSPRGTGELFF,NA,TRBJ2-2,13,NA,TRBV3-1/TRBV3-2
TGTGCCAGCAGCCGAACGTCGCCTAGTAGCAATGAGCAGTTCTTC,CASSRTSPSSNEQFF,NA,TRBJ2-1,15,NA,TRBV6-5
TGCGCCAGCAAAGAACCGGGACAGCGCTCCTACGAGCAGTACTTC,CASKEPGQRSYEQYF,TRBD1,TRBJ2-7,15,NA,TRBV5-1
TGTGCCAGCTCACCGGTAGCGGGAGGCGCCGAGCAGTACTTC,CASSPVAGGAEQYF,TRBD2,TRBJ2-7,14,NA,TRBV18
TGTGCCAGCAGCGTTTCCGGGACTAGCGGACTCTACGAGCAGTACTTC,CASSVSGTSGLYEQYF,TRBD2,TRBJ2-7,16,NA,TRBV9
TGTGCCAGCAGCTACACCCGGGACTCGTCCTACACCTTC,CASSYTRDSSYTF,NA,TRBJ1-2,13,NA,TRBV28
TGTGCCAGCTCCCGTCAAGCGGGAGGGGACACCGGGGAGCTGTTTTTT,CASSRQAGGDTGELFF,TRBD2,TRBJ2-2,16,NA,TRBV18
TGTGCCAGTAGTAGAGGGACAGGGAGGATGTGGAATGAGCAGTTCTTC,CASSRGTGRMWNEQFF,TRBD1,TRBJ2-1,16,NA,TRBV19